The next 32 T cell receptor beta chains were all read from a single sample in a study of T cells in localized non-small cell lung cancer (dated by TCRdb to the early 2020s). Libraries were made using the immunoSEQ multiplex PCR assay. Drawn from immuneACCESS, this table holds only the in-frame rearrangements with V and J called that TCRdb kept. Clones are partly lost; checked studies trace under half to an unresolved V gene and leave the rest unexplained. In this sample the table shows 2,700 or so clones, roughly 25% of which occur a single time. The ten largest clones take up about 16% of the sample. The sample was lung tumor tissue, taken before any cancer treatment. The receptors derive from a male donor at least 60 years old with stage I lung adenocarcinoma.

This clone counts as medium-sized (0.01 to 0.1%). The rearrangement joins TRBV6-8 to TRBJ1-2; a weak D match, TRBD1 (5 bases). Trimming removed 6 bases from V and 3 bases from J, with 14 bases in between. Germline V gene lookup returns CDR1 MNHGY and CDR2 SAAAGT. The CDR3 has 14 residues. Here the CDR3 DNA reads TGTGCCAGCAGCCCCCGGGGGACTCACTATGGCTACACCTTC. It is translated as CASSPRGTHYGYTF.

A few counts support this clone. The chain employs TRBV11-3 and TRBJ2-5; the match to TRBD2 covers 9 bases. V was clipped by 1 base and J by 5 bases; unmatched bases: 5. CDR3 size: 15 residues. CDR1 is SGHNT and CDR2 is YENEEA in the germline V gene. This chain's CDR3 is CASSLGGRARETQYF. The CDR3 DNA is TGTGCCAGCAGCTTAGGCGGGAGGGCCCGGGAGACCCAGTACTTC.

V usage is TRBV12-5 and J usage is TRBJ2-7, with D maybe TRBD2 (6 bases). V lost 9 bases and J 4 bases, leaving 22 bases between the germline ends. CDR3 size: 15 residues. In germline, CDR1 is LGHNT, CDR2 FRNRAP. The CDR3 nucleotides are TGTGCTAGCGCGGGACCTAACTCCGGGCGGTACGAGCAGTACTTC. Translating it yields CASAGPNSGRYEQYF.

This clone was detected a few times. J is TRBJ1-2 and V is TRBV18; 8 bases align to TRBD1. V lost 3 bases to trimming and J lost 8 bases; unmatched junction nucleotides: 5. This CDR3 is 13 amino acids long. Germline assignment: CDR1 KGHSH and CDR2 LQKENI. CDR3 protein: CASSPETGDGYTF. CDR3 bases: TGTGCCAGCTCACCGGAGACAGGGGACGGCTACACCTTC.

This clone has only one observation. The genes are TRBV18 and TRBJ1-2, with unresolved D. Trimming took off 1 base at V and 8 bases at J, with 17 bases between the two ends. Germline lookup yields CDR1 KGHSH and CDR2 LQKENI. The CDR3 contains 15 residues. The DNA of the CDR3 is TGTGCCAGCTCACCACTCGGAAGCCCCGCACAGGGCTACACCTTC. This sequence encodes CASSPLGSPAQGYTF.

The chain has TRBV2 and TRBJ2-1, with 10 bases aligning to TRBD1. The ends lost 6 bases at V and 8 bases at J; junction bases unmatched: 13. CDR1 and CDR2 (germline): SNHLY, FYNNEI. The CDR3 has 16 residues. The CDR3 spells CASSAWAGQGVDEQFF. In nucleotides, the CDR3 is TGTGCCAGCAGCGCCTGGGCCGGACAGGGGGTAGATGAGCAGTTCTTC.

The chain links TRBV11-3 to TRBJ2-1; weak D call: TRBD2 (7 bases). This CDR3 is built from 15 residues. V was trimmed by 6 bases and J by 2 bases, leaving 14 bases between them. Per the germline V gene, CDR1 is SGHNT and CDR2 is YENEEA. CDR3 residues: CASRLPGGPYNEQFF. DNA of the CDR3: TGTGCCAGCAGGCTACCCGGGGGGCCCTACAATGAGCAGTTCTTC.

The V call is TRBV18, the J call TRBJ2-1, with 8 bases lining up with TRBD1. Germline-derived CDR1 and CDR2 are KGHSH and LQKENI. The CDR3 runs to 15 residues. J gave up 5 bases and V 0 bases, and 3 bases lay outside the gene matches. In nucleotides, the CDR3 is TGTGCCAGCTCACCACCCTGGACAGGGAACAATGAGCAGTTCTTC. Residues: CASSPPWTGNNEQFF. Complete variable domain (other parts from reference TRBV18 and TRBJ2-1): NAGVMQNPRHLVRRRGQEARLRCSPMKGHSHVYWYRQLPEEGLKFMVYLQKENIIDESGMPKERFSAEFPKEGPSILRIQQVVRGDSAAYFCASSPPWTGNNEQFFGPGTRLTVL.

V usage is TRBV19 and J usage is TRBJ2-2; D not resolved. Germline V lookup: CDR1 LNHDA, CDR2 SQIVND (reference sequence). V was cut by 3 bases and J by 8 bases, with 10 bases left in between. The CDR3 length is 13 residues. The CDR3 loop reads CASSMPRAGELFF. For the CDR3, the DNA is TGTGCCAGTAGTATGCCCCGCGCTGGGGAGCTGTTTTTT.

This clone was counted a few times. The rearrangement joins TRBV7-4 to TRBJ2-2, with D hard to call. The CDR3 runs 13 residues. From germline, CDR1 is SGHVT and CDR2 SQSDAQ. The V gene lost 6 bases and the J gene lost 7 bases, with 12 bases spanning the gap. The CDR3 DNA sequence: TGTGCCAGCAGTCCGGTCGCTAGCGGGGAGCTGTTTTTT. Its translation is CASSPVASGELFF.

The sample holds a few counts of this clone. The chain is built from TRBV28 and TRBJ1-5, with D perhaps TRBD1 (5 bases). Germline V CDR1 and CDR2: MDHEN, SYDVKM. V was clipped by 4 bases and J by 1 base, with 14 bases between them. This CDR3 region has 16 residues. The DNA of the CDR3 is TGTGCCAGCAGTTCCCCGGGGACGCGGAGCAATCAGCCCCAGCATTTT. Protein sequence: CASSSPGTRSNQPQHF.

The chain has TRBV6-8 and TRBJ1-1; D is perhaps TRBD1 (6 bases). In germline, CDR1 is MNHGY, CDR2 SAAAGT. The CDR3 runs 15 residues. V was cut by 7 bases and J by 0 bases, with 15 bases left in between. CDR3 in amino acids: CASTETGRMNTEAFF. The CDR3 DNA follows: TGTGCCAGCACCGAGACAGGTCGAATGAACACTGAAGCTTTCTTT.

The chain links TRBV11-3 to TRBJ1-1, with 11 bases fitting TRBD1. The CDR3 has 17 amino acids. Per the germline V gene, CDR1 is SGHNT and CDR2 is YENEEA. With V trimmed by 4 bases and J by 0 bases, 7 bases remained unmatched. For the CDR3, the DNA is TGTGCCAGCAGCTCCGGGACAGGGGGACTCATGAACACTGAAGCTTTCTTT. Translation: CASSSGTGGLMNTEAFF.

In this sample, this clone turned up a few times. The CDR3 region has the DNA TGTGCCAGCAGCTTAGTCCCCTGGGACAGGGTTGTCGGTTACGAGCAGTACTTC. Its translation is CASSLVPWDRVVGYEQYF. This chain uses TRBV11-3 with TRBJ2-7; 9 positions agree with TRBD1. CDR3 length: 18 amino acids. V shed 1 base, J shed 4 bases, and the junction held 14 bases outside the gene matches. Germline loops: CDR1 SGHNT, CDR2 YENEEA.

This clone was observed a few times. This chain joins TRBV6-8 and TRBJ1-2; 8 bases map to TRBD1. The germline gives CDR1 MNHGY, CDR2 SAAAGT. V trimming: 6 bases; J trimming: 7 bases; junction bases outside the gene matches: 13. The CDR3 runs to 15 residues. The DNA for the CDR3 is TGTGCCAGCAGCCTCCACCCACAGGGGGGTGGTGGCTACACCTTC. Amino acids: CASSLHPQGGGGYTF.

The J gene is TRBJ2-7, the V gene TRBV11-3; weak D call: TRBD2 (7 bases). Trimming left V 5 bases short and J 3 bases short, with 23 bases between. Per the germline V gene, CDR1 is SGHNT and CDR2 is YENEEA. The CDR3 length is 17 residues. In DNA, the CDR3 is TGTGCCAGCAGCCCGGGACTTAGGGGGGGCCTATACTACGAGCAGTACTTC. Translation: CASSPGLRGGLYYEQYF.

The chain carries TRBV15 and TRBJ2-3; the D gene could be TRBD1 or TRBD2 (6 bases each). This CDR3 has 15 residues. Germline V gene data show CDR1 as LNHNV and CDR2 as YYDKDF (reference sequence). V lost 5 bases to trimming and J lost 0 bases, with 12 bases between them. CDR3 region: CATSRRGESTDTQYF. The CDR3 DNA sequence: TGTGCCACCAGCCGGAGGGGGGAGAGCACAGATACGCAGTATTTT.

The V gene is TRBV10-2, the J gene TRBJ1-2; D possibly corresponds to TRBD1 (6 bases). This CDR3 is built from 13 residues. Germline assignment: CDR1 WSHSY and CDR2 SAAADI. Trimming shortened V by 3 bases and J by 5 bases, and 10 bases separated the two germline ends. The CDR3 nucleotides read TGCGCCAGCAGTGACCCAGGACAGTATGGCTACACCTTC. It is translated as CASSDPGQYGYTF.

The CDR3 nucleotides read TGTGCCAGCAGCTCACGGGGGAACACTGAAGCTTTCTTT. Its translation: CASSSRGNTEAFF. The chain uses TRBV14 and TRBJ1-1; D is undetermined. This CDR3 region has 13 residues. The germline gives CDR1 SGHDN, CDR2 FVKESK. Trimming removed 5 bases at V and 1 base at J, with 8 bases between.

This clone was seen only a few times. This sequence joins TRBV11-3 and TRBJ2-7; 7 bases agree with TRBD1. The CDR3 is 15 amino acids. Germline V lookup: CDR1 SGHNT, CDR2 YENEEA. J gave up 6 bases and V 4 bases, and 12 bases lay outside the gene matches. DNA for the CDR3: TGTGCCAGCAGCTCCAGGGCCACAGGGGTAGGCGAGCAGTACTTC. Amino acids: CASSSRATGVGEQYF.

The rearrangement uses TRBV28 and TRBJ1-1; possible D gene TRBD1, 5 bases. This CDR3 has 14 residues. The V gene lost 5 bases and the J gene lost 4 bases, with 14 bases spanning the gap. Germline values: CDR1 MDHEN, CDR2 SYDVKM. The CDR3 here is CASSIQTVSTEAFF. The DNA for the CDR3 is TGTGCCAGCAGTATCCAGACAGTAAGCACTGAAGCTTTCTTT.

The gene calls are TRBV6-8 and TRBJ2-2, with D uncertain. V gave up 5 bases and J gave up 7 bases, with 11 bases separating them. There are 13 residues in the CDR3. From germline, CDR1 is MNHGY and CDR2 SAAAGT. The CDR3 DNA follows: TGTGCCAGCAGTCCCCTGTTGGGCGGGGAGCTGTTTTTT. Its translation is CASSPLLGGELFF.

Here the CDR3 DNA reads TGTGCCACCTCAGGGGGCGCTTTGTCCGAGCAGTACTTC. Translation: CATSGGALSEQYF. The V call is TRBV19, the J call TRBJ2-7, with TRBD1 matching over 8 bases. V was clipped by 10 bases and J by 6 bases; unmatched bases: 11. The CDR3 totals 13 residues. Germline V CDR1 and CDR2: LNHDA, SQIVND (reference sequence). The full variable domain, completed using reference TRBV19 and TRBJ2-7, is DGGITQSPKYLFRKEGQNVTLSCEQNLNHDAMYWYRQDPGQGLRLIYYSQIVNDFQKGDIAEGYSVSREKKESFPLTVTSAQKNPTAFYLCATSGGALSEQYFGPGTRLTVT.

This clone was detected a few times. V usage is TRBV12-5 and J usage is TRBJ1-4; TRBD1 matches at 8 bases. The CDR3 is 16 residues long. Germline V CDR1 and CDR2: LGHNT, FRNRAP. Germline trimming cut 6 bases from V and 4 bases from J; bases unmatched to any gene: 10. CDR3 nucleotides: TGTGCTAGTGGCGAACTCGGGACAGGCCGTAATGAAAAACTGTTTTTT. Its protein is CASGELGTGRNEKLFF.

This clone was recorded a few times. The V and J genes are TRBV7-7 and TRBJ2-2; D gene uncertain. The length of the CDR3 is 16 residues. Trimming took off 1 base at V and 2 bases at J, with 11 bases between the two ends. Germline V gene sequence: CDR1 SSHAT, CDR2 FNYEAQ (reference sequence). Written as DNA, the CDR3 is TGTGCCAGCAGCTTAGAGATGCTGACTAACACCGGGGAGCTGTTTTTT. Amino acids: CASSLEMLTNTGELFF.

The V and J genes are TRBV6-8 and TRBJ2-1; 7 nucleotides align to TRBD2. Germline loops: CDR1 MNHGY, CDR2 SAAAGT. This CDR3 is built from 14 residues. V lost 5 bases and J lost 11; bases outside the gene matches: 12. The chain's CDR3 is CASSRRRAGNQQFF. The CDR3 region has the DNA TGTGCCAGCAGTCGCCGGAGAGCGGGAAATCAGCAGTTCTTC.

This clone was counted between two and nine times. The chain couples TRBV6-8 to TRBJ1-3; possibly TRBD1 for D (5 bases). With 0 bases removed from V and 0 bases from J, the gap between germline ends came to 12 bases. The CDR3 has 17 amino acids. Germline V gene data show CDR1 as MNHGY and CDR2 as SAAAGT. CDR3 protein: CASSYSSRRGSGNTIYF. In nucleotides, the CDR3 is TGTGCCAGCAGTTACTCGTCTCGAAGGGGCTCTGGAAACACCATATATTTT.

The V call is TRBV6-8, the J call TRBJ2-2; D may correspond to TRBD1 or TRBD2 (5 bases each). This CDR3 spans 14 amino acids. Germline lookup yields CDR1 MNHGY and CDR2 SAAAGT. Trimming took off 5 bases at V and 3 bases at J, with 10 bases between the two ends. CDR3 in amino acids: CASSDGAHTGELFF. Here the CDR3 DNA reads TGTGCCAGCAGTGACGGGGCGCACACCGGGGAGCTGTTTTTT.

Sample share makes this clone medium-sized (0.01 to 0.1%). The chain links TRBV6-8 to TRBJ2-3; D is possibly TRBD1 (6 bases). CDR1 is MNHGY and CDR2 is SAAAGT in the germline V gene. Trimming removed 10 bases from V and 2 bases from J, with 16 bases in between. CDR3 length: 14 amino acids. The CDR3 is CAIAPGVFTDTQYF. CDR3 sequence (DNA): TGTGCCATAGCCCCAGGGGTGTTCACAGATACGCAGTATTTT.

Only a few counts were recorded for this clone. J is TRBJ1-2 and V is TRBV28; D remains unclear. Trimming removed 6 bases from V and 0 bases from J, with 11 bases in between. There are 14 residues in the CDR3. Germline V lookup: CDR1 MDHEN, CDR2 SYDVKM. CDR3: CASSTEAPNYGYTF. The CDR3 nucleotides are TGTGCCAGCAGCACGGAAGCACCTAACTATGGCTACACCTTC.

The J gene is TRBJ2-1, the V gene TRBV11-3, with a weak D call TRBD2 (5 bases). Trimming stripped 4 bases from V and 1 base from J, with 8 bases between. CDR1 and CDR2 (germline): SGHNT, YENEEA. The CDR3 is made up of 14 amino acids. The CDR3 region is CASSSGWSYNEQFF. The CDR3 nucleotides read TGTGCCAGCAGCTCGGGGTGGTCCTACAATGAGCAGTTCTTC. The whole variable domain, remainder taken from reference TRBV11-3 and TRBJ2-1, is EAGVVQSPRYKIIEKKQPVAFWCNPISGHNTLYWYLQNLGQGPELLIRYENEEAVDDSQLPKDRFSAERLKGVDSTLKIQPAELGDSAVYLCASSSGWSYNEQFFGPGTRLTVL.

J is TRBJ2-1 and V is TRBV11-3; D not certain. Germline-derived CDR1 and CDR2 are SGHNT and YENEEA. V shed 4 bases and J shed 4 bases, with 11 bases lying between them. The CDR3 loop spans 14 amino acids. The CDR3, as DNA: TGTGCCAGCAGCTCGGACGGAAGGTACAATGAGCAGTTCTTC. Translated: CASSSDGRYNEQFF.